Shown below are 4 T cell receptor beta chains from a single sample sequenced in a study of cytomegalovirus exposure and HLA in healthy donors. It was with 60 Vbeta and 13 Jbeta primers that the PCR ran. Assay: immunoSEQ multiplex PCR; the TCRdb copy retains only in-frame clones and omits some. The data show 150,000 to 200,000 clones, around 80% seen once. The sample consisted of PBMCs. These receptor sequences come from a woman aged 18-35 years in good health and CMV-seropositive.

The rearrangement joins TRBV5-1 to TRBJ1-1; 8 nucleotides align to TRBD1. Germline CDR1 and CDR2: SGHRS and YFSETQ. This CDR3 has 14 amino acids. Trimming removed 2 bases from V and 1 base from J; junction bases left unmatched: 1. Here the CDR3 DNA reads TGCGCCAGCAGCTTCGGGACAGGGAACACTGAAGCTTTCTTT. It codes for CASSFGTGNTEAFF.

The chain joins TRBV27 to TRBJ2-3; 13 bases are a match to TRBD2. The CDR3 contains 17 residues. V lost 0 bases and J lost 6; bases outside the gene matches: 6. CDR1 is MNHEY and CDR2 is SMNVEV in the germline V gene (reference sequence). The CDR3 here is CASSLSTSGGIFDTQYF. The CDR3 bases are TGTGCCAGCAGTTTATCGACTAGCGGGGGGATTTTTGATACGCAGTATTTT.

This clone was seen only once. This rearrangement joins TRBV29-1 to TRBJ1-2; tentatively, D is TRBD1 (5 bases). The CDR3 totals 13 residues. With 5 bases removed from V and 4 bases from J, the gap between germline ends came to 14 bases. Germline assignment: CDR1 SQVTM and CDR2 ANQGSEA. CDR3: CSVRQGGSYGYTF. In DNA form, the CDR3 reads TGCAGCGTTCGGCAGGGAGGGAGCTATGGCTACACCTTC.

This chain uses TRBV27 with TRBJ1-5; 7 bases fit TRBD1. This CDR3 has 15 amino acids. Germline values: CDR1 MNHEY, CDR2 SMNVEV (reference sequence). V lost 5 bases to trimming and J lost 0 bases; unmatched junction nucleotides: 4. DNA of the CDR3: TGTGCCAGCAGTCCGGGACAGATTAGCAATCAGCCCCAGCATTTT. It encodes CASSPGQISNQPQHF.